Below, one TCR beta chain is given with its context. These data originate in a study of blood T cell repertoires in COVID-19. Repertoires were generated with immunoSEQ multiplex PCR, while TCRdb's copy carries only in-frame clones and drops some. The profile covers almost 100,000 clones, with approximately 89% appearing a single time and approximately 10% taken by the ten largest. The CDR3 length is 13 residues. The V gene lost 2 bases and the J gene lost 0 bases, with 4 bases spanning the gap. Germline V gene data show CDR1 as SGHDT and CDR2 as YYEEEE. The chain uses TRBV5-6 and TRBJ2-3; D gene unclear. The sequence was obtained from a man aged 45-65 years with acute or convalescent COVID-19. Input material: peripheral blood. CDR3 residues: CASSLTSTDTQYF. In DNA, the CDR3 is TGTGCCAGCAGCTTAACTAGCACAGATACGCAGTATTTT.